This paragraph reports one TCR beta chain. The data belong to a study of human T cells and chemical hapten exposure. V lost 4 bases to trimming and J lost 6 bases, with 14 bases between them. Germline V gives CDR1 SGHNT, CDR2 YYREEE (reference sequence). This CDR3 is 13 amino acids long. TCRdb reprocessed the RACE reads via MiXCR and lists one record per CDR3 protein. The sample contains some 65,000 distinct CDR3 sequences, roughly 6.6% of which appear only once. Time point indicated: healthy volunteer bleed at 6 weeks. Total RNA came from unfractionated whole blood. The chain is built from TRBV5-4 and TRBJ2-7; no reliable D call. Sequencing input: whole blood. The receptor was derived from a female donor in good health. Some clones in this sample may be carry-over from other donors' samples. This CDR3 is CASSIDPKIEQYF. CDR3 DNA sequence: TGTGCCAGCAGCATAGACCCGAAGATCGAGCAGTACTTC.